This TCR beta chain was obtained from a study of T cell responses to AZD1222 COVID-19 vaccine. Study observations and caveats: Vaccine-associated CD4 TCRs ranged over spike, dominating at 160-218 and 743-854. Most donors were white British, females outnumbered males, and clonal diversity was possibly underestimated.

Assay: immunoSEQ multiplex PCR; the TCRdb copy retains only in-frame clones and omits some. The repertoire holds 55,000 to 75,000 clones, with 80% to 90% as singletons. V was trimmed by 1 base and J by 5 bases, leaving 11 bases between them. In germline, CDR1 is LNHDA, CDR2 SQIVND (reference sequence). CDR3 length: 14 amino acids. Comment on this clone: What it binds is unknown.

J is TRBJ1-1 and V is TRBV19; a possible D gene is TRBD1 (5 bases). This receptor was taken from an adult in good health. The sequences come from peripheral blood, collected on day 0 of AZD1222 vaccination. The CDR3: CASSIGTRGTEAFF. The CDR3 nucleotides read TGTGCCAGTAGTATAGGGACCCGGGGGACTGAAGCTTTCTTT. Full variable domain (outside the CDR3, taken from reference TRBV19 and TRBJ1-1): DGGITQSPKYLFRKEGQNVTLSCEQNLNHDAMYWYRQDPGQGLRLIYYSQIVNDFQKGDIAEGYSVSREKKESFPLTVTSAQKNPTAFYLCASSIGTRGTEAFFGQGTRLTVV.